The clone carrying this T cell receptor (beta chain) was detected ten times or more. Its antigen is unidentified. This sample was included in a study of CD8 T cells in ankylosing spondylitis. Study findings and constraints: As reported, disease-linked clones showed significant enrichment in matched ankylosing spondylitis synovial fluid.

The authors made TCR beta libraries by quantitative 5'-RACE with molecular barcodes. From the 5' RACE reads, TCRdb called clonotypes with MiXCR, one entry per CDR3 protein. This sample carries around 150,000 distinct CDR3 sequences, approximately 7.3% of them seen once, and the ten largest clones take around an eighth. Sample: blood, either unsorted or a sorted T cell fraction (not recorded which). This receptor was identified in a female donor with ankylosing spondylitis or in good health (not recorded which).

CDR3 loop: CASSLGTLDTQYF. CDR3 nucleotide sequence: TGTGCCAGCAGCTTAGGGACTCTCGATACGCAGTATTTT. The chain is built from TRBV7-8 and TRBJ2-3; possibly TRBD2 for D (5 bases). Looked up from germline, CDR1 is SGHVS and CDR2 is FQNEAQ. This CDR3 contains 13 residues. V was cut by 1 base and J by 6 bases, with 8 bases left in between.